This entry concerns a single T cell receptor beta chain. The antigen is undetermined. This CDR3 has 12 amino acids. With 5 bases clipped from V and 7 bases from J, the junction kept 2 bases outside the gene matches. The germline V gene encodes CDR1 LGHDT and CDR2 YNNKEL (reference sequence). TCRdb called the 5' RACE reads again in MiXCR, with one record for every CDR3 protein. The table has approximately 200,000 distinct CDR3 sequences, about a sixth seen once. This specimen belongs to a study of T-cell memory formation after mild COVID-19. Findings and limits, study-wide: Shrinking CD4+ clones resided mostly in CM and EM, and CD8+ ones in EMRA. Cross-reactive memory appears to have joined, as suggested by some responding clones showing up in pre-infection memory.

The specimen sequenced was PBMCs or a T cell subset sorted from them (not recorded which). This sequence originates from an adult woman who had mild COVID-19 (a few samples of this study predate the infection). Cell type and time point are not known. The chain joins TRBV3-1 to TRBJ1-1, with 9 bases fitting TRBD1. Written as DNA, the CDR3 is TGTGCCAGCAGCTGGACAGGGGATGAAGCTTTCTTT. Protein product: CASSWTGDEAFF. Full variable domain (missing parts from reference TRBV3-1 and TRBJ1-1): DTAVSQTPKYLVTQMGNDKSIKCEQNLGHDTMYWYKQDSKKFLKIMFSYNNKELIINETVPNRFSPKSPDKAHLNLHINSLELGDSAVYFCASSWTGDEAFFGQGTRLTVV.